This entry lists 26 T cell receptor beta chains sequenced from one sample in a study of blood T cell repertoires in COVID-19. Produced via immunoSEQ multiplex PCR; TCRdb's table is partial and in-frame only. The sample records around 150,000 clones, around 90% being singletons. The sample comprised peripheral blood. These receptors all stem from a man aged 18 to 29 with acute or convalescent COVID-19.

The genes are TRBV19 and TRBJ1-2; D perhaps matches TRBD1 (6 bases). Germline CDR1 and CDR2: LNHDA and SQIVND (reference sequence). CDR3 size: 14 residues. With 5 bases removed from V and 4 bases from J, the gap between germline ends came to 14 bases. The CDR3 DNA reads TGTGCCAGTAGTCCCCGGACAGACTCCTATGGCTACACCTTC. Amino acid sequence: CASSPRTDSYGYTF.

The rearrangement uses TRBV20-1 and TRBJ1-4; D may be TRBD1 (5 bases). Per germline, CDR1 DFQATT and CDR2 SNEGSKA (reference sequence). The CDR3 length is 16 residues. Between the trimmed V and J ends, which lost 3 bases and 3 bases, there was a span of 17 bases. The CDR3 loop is CSASIRASSANEKLFF. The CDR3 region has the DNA TGCAGTGCTAGTATCAGGGCTTCATCAGCTAATGAAAAACTGTTTTTT.

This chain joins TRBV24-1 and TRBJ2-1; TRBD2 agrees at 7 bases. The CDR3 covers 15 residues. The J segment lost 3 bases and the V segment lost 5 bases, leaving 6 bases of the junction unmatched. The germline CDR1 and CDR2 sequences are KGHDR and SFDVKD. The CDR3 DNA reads TGTGCCACCAGTGGAACTAGCGCAAACTACAATGAGCAGTTCTTC. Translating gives CATSGTSANYNEQFF.

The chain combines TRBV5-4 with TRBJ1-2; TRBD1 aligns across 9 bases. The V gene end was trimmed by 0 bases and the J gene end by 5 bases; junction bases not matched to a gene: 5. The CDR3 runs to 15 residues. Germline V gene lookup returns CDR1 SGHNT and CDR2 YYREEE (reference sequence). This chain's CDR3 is CASSLADRGAYGYTF. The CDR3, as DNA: TGTGCCAGCAGCTTGGCCGACAGGGGGGCGTATGGCTACACCTTC.

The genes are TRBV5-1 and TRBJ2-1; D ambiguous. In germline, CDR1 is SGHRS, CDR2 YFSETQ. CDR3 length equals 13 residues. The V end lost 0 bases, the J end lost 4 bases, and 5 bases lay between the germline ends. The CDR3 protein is CASSLDSYNEQFF. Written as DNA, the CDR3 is TGCGCCAGCAGCTTGGACAGTTACAATGAGCAGTTCTTC.

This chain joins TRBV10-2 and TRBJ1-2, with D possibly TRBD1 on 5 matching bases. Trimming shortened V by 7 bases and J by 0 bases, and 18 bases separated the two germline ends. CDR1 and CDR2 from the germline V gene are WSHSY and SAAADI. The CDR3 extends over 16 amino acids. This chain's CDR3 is CASTEGLQGTNYGYTF. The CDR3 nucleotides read TGCGCCAGCACCGAAGGTCTGCAGGGAACTAACTATGGCTACACCTTC.

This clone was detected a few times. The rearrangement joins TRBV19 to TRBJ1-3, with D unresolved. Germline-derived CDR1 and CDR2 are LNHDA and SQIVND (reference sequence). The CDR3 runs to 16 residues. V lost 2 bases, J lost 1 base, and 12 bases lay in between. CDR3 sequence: CASSITDVQSGNTIYF. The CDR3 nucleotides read TGTGCCAGTAGTATAACCGATGTACAATCTGGAAACACCATATATTTT.

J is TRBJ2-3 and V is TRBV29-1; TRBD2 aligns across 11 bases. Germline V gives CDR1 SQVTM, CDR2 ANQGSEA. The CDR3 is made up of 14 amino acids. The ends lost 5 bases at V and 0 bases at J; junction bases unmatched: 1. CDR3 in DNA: TGCAGCGTTTGGACTAGCGGGAGCACAGATACGCAGTATTTT. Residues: CSVWTSGSTDTQYF.

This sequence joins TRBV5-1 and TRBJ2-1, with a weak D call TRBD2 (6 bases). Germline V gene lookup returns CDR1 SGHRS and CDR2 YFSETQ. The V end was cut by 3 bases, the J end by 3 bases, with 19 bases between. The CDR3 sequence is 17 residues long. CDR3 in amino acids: CASSSSRGLTIYNEQFF. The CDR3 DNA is TGCGCCAGCAGCTCATCAAGGGGACTGACGATCTACAATGAGCAGTTCTTC.

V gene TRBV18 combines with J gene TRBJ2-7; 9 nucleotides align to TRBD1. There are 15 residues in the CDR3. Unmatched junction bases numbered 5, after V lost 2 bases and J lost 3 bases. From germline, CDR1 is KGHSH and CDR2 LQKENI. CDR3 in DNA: TGTGCCAGCTCACCAGTAGGACAGGGGAGCTACGAGCAGTACTTC. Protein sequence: CASSPVGQGSYEQYF. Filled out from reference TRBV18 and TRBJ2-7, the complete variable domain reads NAGVMQNPRHLVRRRGQEARLRCSPMKGHSHVYWYRQLPEEGLKFMVYLQKENIIDESGMPKERFSAEFPKEGPSILRIQQVVRGDSAAYFCASSPVGQGSYEQYFGPGTRLTVT.

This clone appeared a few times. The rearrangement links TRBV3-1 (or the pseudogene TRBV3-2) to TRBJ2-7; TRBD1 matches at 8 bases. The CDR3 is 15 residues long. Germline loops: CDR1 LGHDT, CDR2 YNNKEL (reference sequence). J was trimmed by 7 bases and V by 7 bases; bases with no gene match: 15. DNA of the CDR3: TGTGCCAGCACTCAAGGGTCCAGGGGGCGCCGGGAGCAGTACTTC. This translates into CASTQGSRGRREQYF.

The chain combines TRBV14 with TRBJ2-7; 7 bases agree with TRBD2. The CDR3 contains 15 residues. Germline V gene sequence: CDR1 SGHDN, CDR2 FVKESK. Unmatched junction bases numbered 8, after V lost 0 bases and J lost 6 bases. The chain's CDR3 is CASSQDPGGSFEQYF. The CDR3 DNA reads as TGTGCCAGCAGCCAAGACCCGGGAGGATCGTTCGAGCAGTACTTC.

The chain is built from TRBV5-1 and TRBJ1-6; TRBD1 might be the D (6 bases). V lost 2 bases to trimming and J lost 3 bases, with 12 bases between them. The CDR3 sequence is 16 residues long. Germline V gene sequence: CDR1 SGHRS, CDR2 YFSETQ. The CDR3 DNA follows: TGCGCCAGCAGCTTCCAGGGGATGGGCTATAATTCACCCCTCCACTTT. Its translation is CASSFQGMGYNSPLHF. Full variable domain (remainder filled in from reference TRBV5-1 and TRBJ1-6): KAGVTQTPRYLIKTRGQQVTLSCSPISGHRSVSWYQQTPGQGLQFLFEYFSETQRNKGNFPGRFSGRQFSNSRSEMNVSTLELGDSALYLCASSFQGMGYNSPLHFGNGTRLTVT.

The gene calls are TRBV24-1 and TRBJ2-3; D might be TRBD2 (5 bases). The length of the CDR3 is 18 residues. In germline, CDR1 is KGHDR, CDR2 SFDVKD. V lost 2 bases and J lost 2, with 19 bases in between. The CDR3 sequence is CATSDSDVAGRHTDTQYF. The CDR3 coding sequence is TGTGCCACCAGTGATTCAGACGTGGCGGGCCGACACACAGATACGCAGTATTTT.

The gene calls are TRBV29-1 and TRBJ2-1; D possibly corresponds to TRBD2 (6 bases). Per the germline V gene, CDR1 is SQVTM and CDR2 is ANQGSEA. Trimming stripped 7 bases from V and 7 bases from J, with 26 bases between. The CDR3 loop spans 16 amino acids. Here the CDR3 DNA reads TGCAGCGCGTTAAGGGTTAGCGGAACAGTGAATAATGAGCAGTTCTTC. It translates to CSALRVSGTVNNEQFF.

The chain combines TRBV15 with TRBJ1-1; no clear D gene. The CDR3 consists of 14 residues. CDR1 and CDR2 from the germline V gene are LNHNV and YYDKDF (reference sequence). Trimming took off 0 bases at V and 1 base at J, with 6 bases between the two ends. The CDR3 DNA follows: TGTGCCACCAGCAGAGATTGGCAGAACACTGAAGCTTTCTTT. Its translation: CATSRDWQNTEAFF.

The CDR3 is CASSRTGVNSPLHF. The CDR3 coding sequence is TGTGCCAGCAGTCGGACAGGGGTCAATTCACCCCTCCACTTT. The chain employs TRBV2 and TRBJ1-6, with 9 nucleotides matching TRBD1. CDR3 size: 14 residues. CDR1 and CDR2 (germline): SNHLY, FYNNEI. V gave up 5 bases and J gave up 7 bases; unmatched junction bases: 3.

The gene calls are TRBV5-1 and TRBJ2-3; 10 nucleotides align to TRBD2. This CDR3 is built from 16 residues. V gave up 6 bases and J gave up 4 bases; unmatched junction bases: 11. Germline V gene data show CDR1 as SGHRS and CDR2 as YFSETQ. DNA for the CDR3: TGCGCCAGCAAGTCCGGGAGCGGGGGGGCCCCAGATACGCAGTATTTT. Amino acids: CASKSGSGGAPDTQYF.

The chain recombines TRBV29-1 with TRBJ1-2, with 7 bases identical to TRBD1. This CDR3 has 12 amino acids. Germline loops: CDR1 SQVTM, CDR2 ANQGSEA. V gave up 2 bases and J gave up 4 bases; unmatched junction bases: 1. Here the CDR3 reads CSVEYRGYGYTF. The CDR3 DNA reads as TGCAGCGTTGAATACAGGGGCTATGGCTACACCTTC.

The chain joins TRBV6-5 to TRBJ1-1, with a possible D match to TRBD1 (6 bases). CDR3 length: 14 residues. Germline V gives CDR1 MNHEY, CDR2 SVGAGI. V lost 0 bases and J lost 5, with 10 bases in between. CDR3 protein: CASSYSVGQTEAFF. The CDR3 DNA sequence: TGTGCCAGCAGTTACTCGGTAGGACAGACTGAAGCTTTCTTT.

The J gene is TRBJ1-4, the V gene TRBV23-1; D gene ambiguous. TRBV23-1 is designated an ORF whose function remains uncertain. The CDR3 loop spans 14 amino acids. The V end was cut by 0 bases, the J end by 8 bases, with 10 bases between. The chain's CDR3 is CASSQSYRREKLFF. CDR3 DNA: TGCGCCAGCAGTCAATCGTACCGTCGGGAAAAACTGTTTTTT.

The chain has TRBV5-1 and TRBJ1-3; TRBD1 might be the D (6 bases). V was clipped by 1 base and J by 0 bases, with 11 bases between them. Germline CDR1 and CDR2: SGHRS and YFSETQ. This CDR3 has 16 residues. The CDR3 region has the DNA TGCGCCAGCAGCTTGTCTACAGGGTCCTCTGGAAACACCATATATTTT. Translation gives CASSLSTGSSGNTIYF. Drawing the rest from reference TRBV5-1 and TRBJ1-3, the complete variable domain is KAGVTQTPRYLIKTRGQQVTLSCSPISGHRSVSWYQQTPGQGLQFLFEYFSETQRNKGNFPGRFSGRQFSNSRSEMNVSTLELGDSALYLCASSLSTGSSGNTIYFGEGSWLTVV.

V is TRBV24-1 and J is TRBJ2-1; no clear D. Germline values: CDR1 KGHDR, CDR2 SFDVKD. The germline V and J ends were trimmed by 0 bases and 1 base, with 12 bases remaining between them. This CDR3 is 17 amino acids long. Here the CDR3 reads CATSDLQARRSYNEQFF. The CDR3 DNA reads TGTGCCACCAGTGATTTGCAAGCTCGGCGGTCCTACAATGAGCAGTTCTTC.

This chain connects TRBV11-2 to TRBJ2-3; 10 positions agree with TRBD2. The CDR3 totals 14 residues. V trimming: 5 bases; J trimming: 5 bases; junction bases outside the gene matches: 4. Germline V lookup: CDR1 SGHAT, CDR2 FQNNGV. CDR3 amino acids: CASSPGTSEDTQYF. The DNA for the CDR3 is TGTGCCAGCAGCCCCGGGACTAGCGAAGATACGCAGTATTTT.

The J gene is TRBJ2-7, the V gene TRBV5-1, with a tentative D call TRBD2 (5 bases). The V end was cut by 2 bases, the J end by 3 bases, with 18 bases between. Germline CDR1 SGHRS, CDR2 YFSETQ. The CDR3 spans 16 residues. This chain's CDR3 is CASSLRGTKNFYEQYF. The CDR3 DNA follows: TGCGCCAGCAGCTTACGGGGAACTAAGAACTTCTACGAGCAGTACTTC.

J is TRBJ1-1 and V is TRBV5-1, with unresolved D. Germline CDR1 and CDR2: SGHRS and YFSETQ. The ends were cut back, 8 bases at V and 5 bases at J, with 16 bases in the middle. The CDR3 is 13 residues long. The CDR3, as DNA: TGCGCCAGTTACAGTACGATTGGGACTGAAGCTTTCTTT. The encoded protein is CASYSTIGTEAFF. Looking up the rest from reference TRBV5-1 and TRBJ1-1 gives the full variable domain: KAGVTQTPRYLIKTRGQQVTLSCSPISGHRSVSWYQQTPGQGLQFLFEYFSETQRNKGNFPGRFSGRQFSNSRSEMNVSTLELGDSALYLCASYSTIGTEAFFGQGTRLTVV.